Shown below are 23 T cell receptor beta chains from a single sample sequenced in a study of CD8 T cells in ankylosing spondylitis. Findings of the study overall: Seemingly characteristic of ankylosing spondylitis blood was a TCR beta motif consisting of several highly homologous variants.

These receptors' targets are unknown. TCRdb independently ran MiXCR on the 5' RACE reads; one entry per CDR3 protein. Of 300,000 to 400,000 distinct CDR3 sequences in the sample, 20% to 25% were seen once. Material: blood, either unsorted or a sorted T cell fraction (not recorded which). All receptors come from a male donor with ankylosing spondylitis.

The sample holds a few counts of this clonotype. The V call is TRBV5-1, the J call TRBJ2-5; the D is unclear. Germline V gives CDR1 SGHRS, CDR2 YFSETQ. CDR3 length equals 15 residues. V lost 0 bases, J lost 2 bases, and 11 bases lay in between. The CDR3 nucleotides are TGCGCCAGCAGCTTGGCCGAGATAAGACAAGAGACCCAGTACTTC. This gives the protein CASSLAEIRQETQYF.

This clonotype was observed a few times. The chain recombines TRBV29-1 with TRBJ2-7; D could derive from TRBD1 or TRBD2 (5 bases each). This CDR3 is built from 16 residues. Germline V lookup: CDR1 SQVTM, CDR2 ANQGSEA. V was trimmed by 0 bases and J by 0 bases, leaving 15 bases between them. The CDR3 coding sequence is TGCAGCGTTGAAGATCTTCGGGGCGCAGTCTCCTACGAGCAGTACTTC. Translated: CSVEDLRGAVSYEQYF.

This clonotype was seen more than once but under ten times. The chain joins TRBV20-1 to TRBJ2-1; 8 bases are a match to TRBD2. The CDR3 is 15 amino acids. Losses at the gene ends were 3 bases for V and 5 bases for J; bases not matched to a gene: 9. Germline CDR1 and CDR2: DFQATT and SNEGSKA (reference sequence). This CDR3 is CSARIAGRDDNEQFF. The CDR3 coding sequence is TGCAGTGCTAGGATAGCGGGAAGAGACGACAATGAGCAGTTCTTC.

This clonotype was observed a few times. This chain joins TRBV4-2 and TRBJ1-3, with D unresolved. Germline V lookup: CDR1 LGHNA, CDR2 YNFKEQ. Between the trimmed V and J ends, which lost 0 bases and 4 bases, there was a span of 13 bases. CDR3 length equals 16 residues. CDR3 residues: CASSQDPFRIGNTIYF. CDR3 DNA: TGTGCCAGCAGCCAAGATCCCTTTAGAATAGGAAACACCATATATTTT.

The V and J genes are TRBV7-2 and TRBJ2-1, with D hard to call. The V end lost 1 base, the J end lost 15 bases, and 10 bases lay between the germline ends. CDR3 length: 11 residues. CDR1 SGHTA and CDR2 FQGNSA come from the germline V gene. The CDR3 region has the DNA TGTGCCAGCAGCTTAGGGCCTCGGAGGTTCTTC. It translates to CASSLGPRRFF.

V is TRBV5-6 and J is TRBJ2-5; TRBD1 is a possible D gene (5 bases). This CDR3 spans 15 amino acids. V was trimmed by 0 bases and J by 2 bases, leaving 11 bases between them. Germline loops: CDR1 SGHDT, CDR2 YYEEEE. Written as DNA, the CDR3 is TGTGCCAGCAGCTTGGTGGTGACAGAACAAGAGACCCAGTACTTC. Protein product: CASSLVVTEQETQYF.

This chain uses TRBV5-1 with TRBJ1-3, with D unclear. Trimming pared 1 base from V and 4 bases from J, leaving 12 bases between. This CDR3 contains 15 residues. Germline CDR1 reads SGHRS; CDR2 reads YFSETQ. CDR3 protein: CASSLSAQSGNTIYF. CDR3 in DNA: TGCGCCAGCAGCTTGTCGGCCCAGTCAGGAAACACCATATATTTT. Full variable domain (remainder filled in from reference TRBV5-1 and TRBJ1-3): KAGVTQTPRYLIKTRGQQVTLSCSPISGHRSVSWYQQTPGQGLQFLFEYFSETQRNKGNFPGRFSGRQFSNSRSEMNVSTLELGDSALYLCASSLSAQSGNTIYFGEGSWLTVV.

The chain carries TRBV11-2 and TRBJ2-5; D call uncertain. The length of the CDR3 is 12 residues. CDR1 and CDR2 (germline): SGHAT, FQNNGV. V shed 5 bases and J shed 6 bases, with 10 bases lying between them. DNA of the CDR3: TGTGCCAGCAGCCAATCAAGAAAGACCCAGTACTTC. Its protein product is CASSQSRKTQYF.

V gene TRBV18 combines with J gene TRBJ2-7, with D unresolved. CDR3 length equals 11 residues. Germline-derived CDR1 and CDR2 are KGHSH and LQKENI. V was clipped by 3 bases and J by 5 bases, with 5 bases between them. The CDR3 reads CASSPSDEQYF. Written as DNA, the CDR3 is TGTGCCAGCTCACCTTCAGACGAGCAGTACTTC.

This chain uses TRBV27 with TRBJ2-7; TRBD2 agrees at 13 bases. The CDR3 length is 15 residues. The junction had 11 bases not matched to a gene; V was cut back by 4 bases and J by 11 bases. Germline V gene data show CDR1 as MNHEY and CDR2 as SMNVEV (reference sequence). CDR3: CASSSRTSGSGPEYF. As DNA, the CDR3 is TGTGCCAGCAGTTCCCGGACTAGCGGGAGTGGACCTGAGTACTTC.

J is TRBJ2-7 and V is TRBV5-1, with 8 bases identical to TRBD1. This CDR3 is built from 15 residues. Trimming at V came to 1 base and at J to 5 bases, leaving 8 bases not matched to a gene. Germline-derived CDR1 and CDR2 are SGHRS and YFSETQ. CDR3 DNA sequence: TGCGCCAGCAGCTTGACCTGGCAGGGGGCGGACGAGCAGTACTTC. This codes for CASSLTWQGADEQYF.

V and J are TRBV11-2 and TRBJ2-5; tentative D call: TRBD1 (6 bases). Germline V lookup: CDR1 SGHAT, CDR2 FQNNGV. The CDR3 has 18 residues. Trimming removed 6 bases at V and 4 bases at J, with 27 bases between. CDR3 coding DNA: TGTGCCAGCAGTCTAGTTTCCGGGCTAATAGGGGGAGCAGAGACCCAGTACTTC. Amino acid sequence: CASSLVSGLIGGAETQYF.

This clonotype came up a few times. The chain carries TRBV6-5 and TRBJ1-5, with a tentative D call TRBD1 (5 bases). The CDR3 runs 15 residues. V was shortened by 2 bases and J by 3 bases, with 11 bases between the two germline ends. In germline, CDR1 is MNHEY, CDR2 SVGAGI. CDR3 nucleotides: TGTGCCAGCAGTTACGTACGGGGGGTCAATCAGCCCCAGCATTTT. It is translated as CASSYVRGVNQPQHF.

The V and J genes are TRBV6-5 and TRBJ1-3; D is possibly TRBD1 (5 bases). The CDR3 covers 17 residues. Germline V gives CDR1 MNHEY, CDR2 SVGAGI. Trimming cost V 4 bases and J 1 base, with 17 bases left between them. The CDR3 region has the DNA TGTGCCAGCAGTTGCCGGGGCAGGCCTTTATCTGGAAACACCATATATTTT. As protein: CASSCRGRPLSGNTIYF.

The CDR3 reads CASSESGAREQYF. CDR3 nucleotide sequence: TGCGCCAGCAGTGAGTCTGGCGCCAGAGAGCAGTACTTC. The J gene is TRBJ2-7, the V gene TRBV10-1; D remains ambiguous. Germline values: CDR1 WNHNN, CDR2 SYGVQD (reference sequence). The CDR3 has 13 amino acids. Trimming removed 0 bases from V and 7 bases from J, with 10 bases in between.

This chain joins TRBV5-6 and TRBJ2-4, with 7 bases that match TRBD2. CDR3 size: 19 residues. Trimming removed 0 bases from V and 0 bases from J; junction bases left unmatched: 12. Germline V gene data show CDR1 as SGHDT and CDR2 as YYEEEE. CDR3 protein: CASSLVPAGRPLAKNIQYF. As DNA, the CDR3 is TGTGCCAGCAGCTTGGTACCAGCGGGAAGACCCCTAGCCAAAAACATTCAGTACTTC.

This clonotype has a handful of counts. The rearrangement joins TRBV4-3 to TRBJ1-6; D unclear. Germline V gives CDR1 LGHNA, CDR2 YSLEER. V dropped 0 bases and J dropped 4 bases, with 7 bases sitting between them. The CDR3 has 15 amino acids. DNA for the CDR3: TGCGCCAGCAGCCAAGAGGGCCGATATAATTCACCCCTCCACTTT. This gives the protein CASSQEGRYNSPLHF.

This clonotype was detected only a few times. The chain joins TRBV24-1 to TRBJ2-2; TRBD2 matches 7 bases. V lost 5 bases and J lost 4; bases outside the gene matches: 9. The CDR3 is 16 residues long. Germline V CDR1 and CDR2: KGHDR, SFDVKD. As DNA, the CDR3 is TGTGCCACCAGTGCGTCGGAGGGACTAAGCACCGGGGAGCTGTTTTTT. Its protein is CATSASEGLSTGELFF.

CDR3 nucleotides: TGTGCCAGCAGCCAAGCGTCGGGACAGGGGGTGACACTCACAGATACGCAGTATTTT. It codes for CASSQASGQGVTLTDTQYF. The genes are TRBV4-2 and TRBJ2-3; 11 bases match TRBD1. The CDR3 spans 19 residues. The V gene end was trimmed by 1 base and the J gene end by 2 bases; junction bases not matched to a gene: 11. CDR1 and CDR2 from the germline V gene are LGHNA and YNFKEQ.

The genes are TRBV15 and TRBJ1-6; D remains unclear. Germline CDR1 LNHNV, CDR2 YYDKDF (reference sequence). With 0 bases removed from V and 7 bases from J, the gap between germline ends came to 4 bases. The CDR3 extends over 13 amino acids. CDR3 protein: CATSRDWNSPLHF. CDR3 nucleotide sequence: TGTGCCACCAGCAGAGATTGGAATTCACCCCTCCACTTT.

The CDR3 bases are TGTGCCAGCAGCTTACCGGGGACTGAAGCTTTCTTT. It is translated as CASSLPGTEAFF. The rearrangement joins TRBV7-9 to TRBJ1-1, with D hard to call. Trimming left V 2 bases short and J 5 bases short, with 6 bases between. Germline CDR1 reads SEHNR; CDR2 reads FQNEAQ (reference sequence). CDR3 length: 12 residues.

This chain joins TRBV18 and TRBJ2-1; D may be TRBD1 (6 bases). The CDR3 has 15 amino acids. The V end lost 1 base, the J end lost 8 bases, and 15 bases lay between the germline ends. In germline, CDR1 is KGHSH, CDR2 LQKENI. CDR3 nucleotides: TGTGCCAGCTCACCACGTCTGTCAGGGGATGATGAGCAGTTCTTC. Protein sequence: CASSPRLSGDDEQFF.

The chain carries TRBV12-5 and TRBJ2-1; 13 bases line up with TRBD2. In germline, CDR1 is LGHNT, CDR2 FRNRAP. The CDR3 is made up of 16 amino acids. V gave up 6 bases and J gave up 8 bases; unmatched junction bases: 10. In nucleotides, the CDR3 is TGTGCTAGTGGCCCCCTGGGACTAGCGGGACCCCATGAGCAGTTCTTC. Its translation is CASGPLGLAGPHEQFF.